Listed here are 16 T cell receptor beta chains from one sample, sequenced in a study of T cells in localized non-small cell lung cancer. Sequencing was performed with immunoSEQ multiplex PCR; in TCRdb, only in-frame clones are kept and a portion is missing. The sample holds approximately 63,000 clones, about 87% seen once. The sample consisted of peripheral blood, taken before any cancer treatment. The receptors shown here come from a man between 35 and 75 years old with stage I squamous cell lung carcinoma.

V and J are TRBV28 and TRBJ2-1, with D maybe TRBD2 (6 bases). The CDR3 runs 16 residues. The V end was cut by 3 bases, the J end by 3 bases, with 15 bases between. Per germline, CDR1 MDHEN and CDR2 SYDVKM. The CDR3 bases are TGTGCCAGCAGTTTTCGTCCAGCGGGTTTCTACAATGAGCAGTTCTTC. The encoded protein is CASSFRPAGFYNEQFF.

This chain links TRBV13 with TRBJ2-7; D gene unclear. The V and J ends lost 4 bases and 7 bases respectively, with 17 bases between them. Germline assignment: CDR1 PRHDT and CDR2 FYEKMQ (reference sequence). The CDR3 loop spans 14 amino acids. The CDR3 DNA follows: TGTGCCAGCAGCTCCAAAACCGAAGATTGGGAGCAGTACTTC. It encodes CASSSKTEDWEQYF.

This clone was counted a single time. This chain uses TRBV21-1 with TRBJ1-4; the DNA was not compared with TRBD1, the D call given in the table. TRBV21-1 is a listed pseudogene. The CDR3 sequence is 17 residues long. CDR3 loop: CASRTGTGGLESEKLFF. Written as DNA, the CDR3 is TGTGCCAGCAGGACCGGGACAGGGGGCCTGGAGAGCGAAAAACTGTTTTTT.

The chain joins TRBV9 to TRBJ2-3; D possibly uses TRBD1 or TRBD2 (5 bases each). Between the trimmed V and J ends, which lost 0 bases and 1 base, there was a span of 15 bases. The CDR3 sequence is 17 residues long. Germline CDR1 SGDLS, CDR2 YYNGEE. CDR3 loop: CASSVVAQGRGTDTQYF. The CDR3 bases are TGTGCCAGCAGCGTAGTAGCCCAGGGACGGGGCACAGATACGCAGTATTTT.

Points on this clone: Compared with germline, one end of the junction differs, possibly owing to a read error. The same CDR3 arises from other DNA sequences in this sample as well. The rearrangement links TRBV4-3 to TRBJ2-5, with D hard to call. The CDR3 spans 13 residues. CDR1 and CDR2 (germline): LGHNA, YSLEER. CDR3 DNA sequence: TGCGCCAGCAGCCTCCAAAACCAGGAGACCCAGTACTTC. Its translation: CASSLQNQETQYF.

The chain uses TRBV27 and TRBJ2-3, with D unclear. This CDR3 is 12 amino acids long. Germline V CDR1 and CDR2: MNHEY, SMNVEV (reference sequence). The V gene lost 3 bases and the J gene lost 2 bases, with 3 bases spanning the gap. The CDR3 spells CASSLNTDTQYF. The CDR3 DNA reads TGTGCCAGCAGTTTGAACACAGATACGCAGTATTTT.

This chain links TRBV6-5 with TRBJ1-5, with no clear D. The CDR3 runs to 14 residues. Trimming left V 6 bases short and J 3 bases short, with 12 bases between. Looked up from germline, CDR1 is MNHEY and CDR2 is SVGAGI. The CDR3: CASSPMGLNQPQHF. The CDR3 bases are TGTGCCAGCAGCCCCATGGGCCTCAATCAGCCCCAGCATTTT.

This chain links TRBV30 with TRBJ1-1; D uncertain. The CDR3 consists of 13 residues. The germline V gene encodes CDR1 GTSNPN and CDR2 SVGIG (reference sequence). V lost 4 bases and J lost 2, with 11 bases in between. In nucleotides, the CDR3 is TGTGCCTGGACGATCGGGCCTAACACTGAAGCTTTCTTT. Its translation: CAWTIGPNTEAFF.

This clone was counted between two and nine times. The chain carries TRBV11-2 and TRBJ1-1; 8 nucleotides align to TRBD1. The ends lost 3 bases at V and 3 bases at J; junction bases unmatched: 9. CDR3 length: 16 amino acids. The germline CDR1 and CDR2 sequences are SGHAT and FQNNGV. The CDR3 DNA is TGTGCCAGCAGCTTGAACGGACAGGGAATTCACACTGAAGCTTTCTTT. This translates into CASSLNGQGIHTEAFF.

This chain joins TRBV10-3 and TRBJ2-2, with 10 nucleotides matching TRBD1. Germline V CDR1 and CDR2: ENHRY, SYGVKD. With 4 bases clipped from V and 3 bases from J, the junction kept 5 bases outside the gene matches. This CDR3 has 16 amino acids. CDR3 in amino acids: CAISVRGTGDTGELFF. CDR3 DNA: TGTGCCATCAGTGTAAGGGGGACAGGGGACACCGGGGAGCTGTTTTTT.

The genes are TRBV6-1 and TRBJ2-1; D may be TRBD1 (6 bases). V lost 0 bases, J lost 9 bases, and 12 bases lay in between. Germline V gene data show CDR1 as MNHNS and CDR2 as SASEGT. This CDR3 is built from 14 residues. CDR3 loop: CASSEAGQGSEQFF. For the CDR3, the DNA is TGTGCCAGCAGTGAAGCGGGGCAGGGGTCTGAGCAGTTCTTC.

This chain joins TRBV29-1 and TRBJ2-5; 9 bases align to TRBD1. Trimming removed 5 bases from V and 5 bases from J; junction bases left unmatched: 9. Germline CDR1 and CDR2: SQVTM and ANQGSEA. The CDR3 totals 14 residues. The CDR3 DNA reads as TGCAGCGTTTCTACAGGGGGCGCGAGGGAGACCCAGTACTTC. This gives the protein CSVSTGGARETQYF.

The J gene is TRBJ2-5, the V gene TRBV5-1, with D hard to call. There are 14 residues in the CDR3. CDR1 and CDR2 from the germline V gene are SGHRS and YFSETQ. The V gene lost 1 base and the J gene lost 0 bases, with 7 bases spanning the gap. CDR3 DNA sequence: TGCGCCAGCAGCTTGATGACGGACCAAGAGACCCAGTACTTC. Translating it yields CASSLMTDQETQYF. Complete variable domain (other parts from reference TRBV5-1 and TRBJ2-5): KAGVTQTPRYLIKTRGQQVTLSCSPISGHRSVSWYQQTPGQGLQFLFEYFSETQRNKGNFPGRFSGRQFSNSRSEMNVSTLELGDSALYLCASSLMTDQETQYFGPGTRLLVL.

A single count supports this clone. CDR3 sequence (DNA): TGCGCCAGCAGCTTTAGCGGCCAAGAGACCCAGTACTTC. Its protein product is CASSFSGQETQYF. The chain joins TRBV5-1 to TRBJ2-5; a possible D gene is TRBD2 (6 bases). Germline lookup yields CDR1 SGHRS and CDR2 YFSETQ. V gave up 2 bases and J gave up 1 base, with 6 bases separating them. The CDR3 runs to 13 residues.

This chain uses TRBV10-2 with TRBJ1-5; D is possibly TRBD1 (5 bases). The CDR3 has 14 amino acids. CDR1 and CDR2 from the germline V gene are WSHSY and SAAADI. Trimming left V 2 bases short and J 5 bases short, with 10 bases between. This CDR3 is CASSEQGWDQPQHF. In DNA, the CDR3 is TGCGCCAGCAGTGAGCAGGGTTGGGATCAGCCCCAGCATTTT.

The chain uses TRBV15 and TRBJ2-1, with a tentative D call TRBD2 (5 bases). This CDR3 is built from 13 residues. V dropped 5 bases and J dropped 7 bases, with 12 bases sitting between them. From germline, CDR1 is LNHNV and CDR2 YYDKDF (reference sequence). CDR3 amino acids: CATSPQRRNEQFF. For the CDR3, the DNA is TGTGCCACCAGCCCCCAGCGGAGGAATGAGCAGTTCTTC. Using reference TRBV15 and TRBJ2-1 for the parts outside the CDR3, the full variable domain is DAMVIQNPRYQVTQFGKPVTLSCSQTLNHNVMYWYQQKSSQAPKLLFHYYDKDFNNEADTPDNFQSRRPNTSFCFLDIRSPGLGDTAMYLCATSPQRRNEQFFGPGTRLTVL.